The 22 T cell receptor beta chains listed next were all sequenced from one sample in a study of PD-1 blockade in classical Hodgkin lymphoma. Only in-frame clones appear in the TCRdb table, and some are missing; sequencing was by immunoSEQ multiplex PCR. Of 45,000 to 60,000 clones detected, approximately 90% appear once; the ten largest clones hold under 5%. Described time point: newly diagnosed, previously untreated cHL patient sample. Sequencing was performed on peripheral blood mononuclear cells (PBMCs). Receptor source: a human donor with classical Hodgkin lymphoma.

The genes are TRBV11-2 and TRBJ1-4; 10 bases match TRBD1. This CDR3 is 16 amino acids long. Germline CDR1 and CDR2: SGHAT and FQNNGV. Trimming cost V 2 bases and J 8 bases; bases outside gene matches: 8. In nucleotides, the CDR3 is TGTGCCAGCAGCTTAATGGGACAGGGGTTTGGGGAAAAACTGTTTTTT. Translation: CASSLMGQGFGEKLFF.

A single count supports this clone. V usage is TRBV19 and J usage is TRBJ2-3; no definite D call. Per the germline V gene, CDR1 is LNHDA and CDR2 is SQIVND (reference sequence). This CDR3 spans 13 amino acids. Trimming removed 7 bases from V and 1 base from J, with 9 bases in between. The CDR3 loop is CASMRPGTDTQYF. The CDR3 bases are TGTGCCAGTATGCGTCCCGGCACAGATACGCAGTATTTT.

The chain combines TRBV5-1 with TRBJ1-3; D uncertain. This CDR3 has 14 residues. V lost 0 bases, J lost 0 bases, and 4 bases lay in between. CDR1 and CDR2 from the germline V gene are SGHRS and YFSETQ. As DNA, the CDR3 is TGCGCCAGCAGCTTGGACAACTCTGGAAACACCATATATTTT. Translation: CASSLDNSGNTIYF.

The chain joins TRBV5-1 to TRBJ1-1, with 8 positions matching TRBD1. The V gene end was trimmed by 0 bases and the J gene end by 5 bases; junction bases not matched to a gene: 3. The CDR3 is 14 residues long. Germline V gene data show CDR1 as SGHRS and CDR2 as YFSETQ. In DNA form, the CDR3 reads TGCGCCAGCAGCTTGGGACAGGGGAGTACTGAAGCTTTCTTT. Its translation: CASSLGQGSTEAFF.

V and J are TRBV5-4 and TRBJ2-1, with 11 bases matching TRBD2. After removal of 4 bases from V and 3 bases from J, the junction contained 6 bases not matched to a gene. Germline-derived CDR1 and CDR2 are SGHNT and YYREEE (reference sequence). CDR3 length equals 16 residues. CDR3 sequence reads: CASSGRLAGNYNEQFF. The CDR3 DNA reads TGTGCCAGCAGCGGACGACTAGCGGGGAACTACAATGAGCAGTTCTTC. The full variable domain, in which reference TRBV5-4 and TRBJ2-1 provide the parts outside the CDR3, is ETGVTQSPTHLIKTRGQQVTLRCSSQSGHNTVSWYQQALGQGPQFIFQYYREEENGRGNFPPRFSGLQFPNYSSELNVNALELDDSALYLCASSGRLAGNYNEQFFGPGTRLTVL.

As concerns this clone: The same CDR3 can be traced to other DNA sequences in this sample. The genes are TRBV29-1 and TRBJ2-6, with D possibly TRBD1 on 6 matching bases. Germline assignment: CDR1 SQVTM and CDR2 ANQGSEA. The CDR3 extends over 14 amino acids. V lost 4 bases and J lost 2, with 9 bases in between. CDR3 DNA sequence: TGCAGCGTTGTAGGGGGAGCTGGGGCCAACGTCCTGACTTTC. The encoded protein is CSVVGGAGANVLTF. The complete variable domain, with remaining parts taken from reference TRBV29-1 and TRBJ2-6, reads SAVISQKPSRDICQRGTSLTIQCQVDSQVTMMFWYRQQPGQSLTLIATANQGSEATYESGFVIDKFPISRPNLTFSTLTVSNMSPEDSSIYLCSVVGGAGANVLTFGAGSRLTVL.

V and J are TRBV7-9 and TRBJ2-2; TRBD1 is a possible D gene (6 bases). The V gene lost 6 bases and the J gene lost 4 bases, with 12 bases spanning the gap. Germline values: CDR1 SEHNR, CDR2 FQNEAQ (reference sequence). There are 14 residues in the CDR3. The DNA for the CDR3 is TGTGCCAGCAGTATACAGGGAGCCACCGGGGAGCTGTTTTTT. Amino acid sequence: CASSIQGATGELFF.

This chain joins TRBV7-9 and TRBJ2-5; D uncertain. The CDR3 runs 13 residues. Germline-derived CDR1 and CDR2 are SEHNR and FQNEAQ (reference sequence). With 6 bases removed from V and 7 bases from J, the gap between germline ends came to 15 bases. The CDR3 region has the DNA TGTGCCAGCAGTTCTGAACACCGTGGGACCCAGTACTTC. It codes for CASSSEHRGTQYF.

This chain links TRBV5-1 with TRBJ1-1, with unresolved D. V dropped 6 bases and J dropped 0 bases, with 12 bases sitting between them. CDR1 and CDR2 (germline): SGHRS, YFSETQ. The CDR3 is made up of 14 amino acids. As DNA, the CDR3 is TGCGCCAGCACCCCGGACGGAATGAACACTGAAGCTTTCTTT. This codes for CASTPDGMNTEAFF.

This clone has a single count. The chain uses TRBV7-9 and TRBJ1-1; the D gene is possibly TRBD1 (5 bases). The V and J ends lost 0 bases and 7 bases respectively, with 12 bases between them. The CDR3 loop spans 14 amino acids. CDR1 is SEHNR, CDR2 FQNEAQ, per germline (reference sequence). CDR3 DNA sequence: TGTGCCAGCAGCTTAGCCCACCCGGGGGATGAAGCTTTCTTT. The encoded protein is CASSLAHPGDEAFF.

V gene TRBV7-9 combines with J gene TRBJ2-3; 10 bases are shared with TRBD2. Germline trimming cut 7 bases from V and 2 bases from J; bases unmatched to any gene: 9. The CDR3 totals 16 residues. Germline values: CDR1 SEHNR, CDR2 FQNEAQ (reference sequence). Here the CDR3 reads CASTSGTSVPTDTQYF. CDR3 in DNA: TGTGCCAGCACTTCCGGGACTAGCGTTCCCACAGATACGCAGTATTTT.

Only one count was recorded for this clone. The chain is built from TRBV5-1 and TRBJ1-4, with D possibly matching TRBD1 (6 bases). Between the trimmed V and J ends, which lost 5 bases and 7 bases, there was a span of 12 bases. This CDR3 contains 13 residues. Germline V gene data show CDR1 as SGHRS and CDR2 as YFSETQ. The CDR3 DNA is TGCGCCAGCAGACAGGGCGAGGCTGAAAAACTGTTTTTT. Residues: CASRQGEAEKLFF.

J is TRBJ2-2 and V is TRBV15; 7 bases are shared with TRBD2. The CDR3 has 17 amino acids. CDR1 and CDR2 (germline): LNHNV, YYDKDF (reference sequence). Trimming cost V 0 bases and J 5 bases; bases outside gene matches: 9. The CDR3 sequence is CATSRDFRGVRTGELFF. The DNA of the CDR3 is TGTGCCACCAGCAGAGACTTTCGGGGGGTGAGGACCGGGGAGCTGTTTTTT.

This rearrangement joins TRBV27 to TRBJ2-2; weak D call: TRBD2 (5 bases). Between the trimmed V and J ends, which lost 6 bases and 1 base, there was a span of 9 bases. Germline CDR1 reads MNHEY; CDR2 reads SMNVEV (reference sequence). The CDR3 contains 14 residues. Written as DNA, the CDR3 is TGTGCCAGCAGGACTACGGTGAACACCGGGGAGCTGTTTTTT. Translation: CASRTTVNTGELFF.

The gene calls are TRBV4-1 and TRBJ2-1; 7 bases fit TRBD2. In germline, CDR1 is MGHRA, CDR2 YSYEKL. Trimming removed 4 bases from V and 3 bases from J; junction bases left unmatched: 12. This CDR3 region has 17 residues. CDR3 in DNA: TGCGCCAGCAGCCGAAAAGGGATCCTAGCGGACTACAATGAGCAGTTCTTC. This codes for CASSRKGILADYNEQFF.

CDR3 amino acids: CASSLDGAEQYV. The CDR3 nucleotides are TGCGCCAGCAGCCTGGACGGGGCCGAGCAGTACGTC. J is TRBJ2-7 and V is TRBV5-1; either TRBD1 or TRBD2 may fit D (5 bases each). Trimming shortened V by 4 bases and J by 6 bases, and 11 bases separated the two germline ends. The germline CDR1 and CDR2 sequences are SGHRS and YFSETQ. The CDR3 is 12 amino acids.

V is TRBV10-3 and J is TRBJ2-7; 11 positions match TRBD1. The germline V gene has CDR1 ENHRY and CDR2 SYGVKD. The CDR3 contains 17 residues. Trimming at V came to 0 bases and at J to 6 bases, leaving 10 bases not matched to a gene. The chain's CDR3 is CAISESGQGAANFEQYF. DNA of the CDR3: TGTGCCATCAGTGAGTCTGGACAGGGGGCGGCTAATTTCGAGCAGTACTTC.

This sequence joins TRBV29-1 and TRBJ1-1; D uncertain. Germline V gene data show CDR1 as SQVTM and CDR2 as ANQGSEA. The CDR3 is 13 residues long. The V and J ends lost 7 bases and 7 bases respectively, with 19 bases between them. CDR3 coding DNA: TGCAGCGCCCTGTGGGGTCTTAAGGGTGAAGCTTTCTTT. It codes for CSALWGLKGEAFF. The full variable domain, rest sourced from reference TRBV29-1 and TRBJ1-1, is SAVISQKPSRDICQRGTSLTIQCQVDSQVTMMFWYRQQPGQSLTLIATANQGSEATYESGFVIDKFPISRPNLTFSTLTVSNMSPEDSSIYLCSALWGLKGEAFFGQGTRLTVV.

V and J are TRBV5-5 and TRBJ1-1; a weak D match, TRBD1 (6 bases). V was cut by 0 bases and J by 0 bases, with 15 bases left in between. Germline assignment: CDR1 SGHKS and CDR2 YYEKEE (reference sequence). The CDR3 covers 17 residues. The CDR3 protein is CASSLVYRASMNTEAFF. As DNA, the CDR3 is TGTGCCAGCAGCTTGGTCTACAGGGCCTCCATGAACACTGAAGCTTTCTTT.

The J gene is TRBJ1-3, the V gene TRBV10-3; D gene uncertain. The V end was cut by 0 bases, the J end by 3 bases, with 12 bases between. This CDR3 region has 16 residues. CDR1 and CDR2 from the germline V gene are ENHRY and SYGVKD. CDR3 in amino acids: CAISESDGRSGNTIYF. The CDR3 coding sequence is TGTGCCATCAGTGAGTCGGATGGAAGAAGTGGAAACACCATATATTTT.

The chain employs TRBV6-6 and TRBJ1-1; D gene unclear. V was clipped by 2 bases and J by 0 bases, with 13 bases between them. Germline V gives CDR1 MNHNY, CDR2 SVGAGI (reference sequence). This CDR3 has 16 residues. The CDR3 loop is CASSYALEIMNTEAFF. DNA of the CDR3: TGTGCCAGCAGTTACGCCCTTGAGATTATGAACACTGAAGCTTTCTTT.

This rearrangement joins TRBV27 to TRBJ2-7; D is perhaps TRBD2 (6 bases). Deletions cut 6 bases from V and 10 bases from J, with 16 bases between. There are 12 residues in the CDR3. Germline V gives CDR1 MNHEY, CDR2 SMNVEV (reference sequence). DNA of the CDR3: TGTGCCAGCAGGGAGGGGCCAGGGACTCAGTACTTC. Its protein product is CASREGPGTQYF.